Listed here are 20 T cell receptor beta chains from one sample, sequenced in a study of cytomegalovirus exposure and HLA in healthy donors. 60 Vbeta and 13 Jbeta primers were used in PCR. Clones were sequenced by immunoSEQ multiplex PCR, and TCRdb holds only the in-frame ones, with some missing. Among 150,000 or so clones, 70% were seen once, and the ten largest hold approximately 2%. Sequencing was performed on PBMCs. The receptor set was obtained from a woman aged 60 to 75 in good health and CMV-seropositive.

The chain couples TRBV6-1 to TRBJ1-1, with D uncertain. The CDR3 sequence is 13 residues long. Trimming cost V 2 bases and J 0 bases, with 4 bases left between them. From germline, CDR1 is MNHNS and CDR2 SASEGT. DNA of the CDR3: TGTGCCAGCAGTGAACCAGTGAACACTGAAGCTTTCTTT. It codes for CASSEPVNTEAFF.

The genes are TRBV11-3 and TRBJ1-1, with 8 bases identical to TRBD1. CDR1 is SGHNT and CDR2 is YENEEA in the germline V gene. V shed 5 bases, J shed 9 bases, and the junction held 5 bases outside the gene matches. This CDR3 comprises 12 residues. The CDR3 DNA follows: TGTGCCAGCAGCCCTAGACAGGGGAAAGCTTTCTTT. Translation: CASSPRQGKAFF.

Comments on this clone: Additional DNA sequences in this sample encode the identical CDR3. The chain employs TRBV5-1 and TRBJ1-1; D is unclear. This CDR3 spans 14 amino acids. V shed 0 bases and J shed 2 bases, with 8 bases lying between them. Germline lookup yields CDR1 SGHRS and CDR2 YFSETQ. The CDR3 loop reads CASSLGTGNTEAFF. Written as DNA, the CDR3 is TGCGCCAGCAGCTTGGGGACGGGAAACACTGAAGCTTTCTTT.

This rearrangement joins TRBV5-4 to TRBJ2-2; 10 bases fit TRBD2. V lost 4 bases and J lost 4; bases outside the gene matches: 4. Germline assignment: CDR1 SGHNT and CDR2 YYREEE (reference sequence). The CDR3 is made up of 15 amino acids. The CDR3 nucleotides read TGTGCCAGCAGCACGCCTAGCGGGAGCACCGGGGAGCTGTTTTTT. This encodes CASSTPSGSTGELFF.

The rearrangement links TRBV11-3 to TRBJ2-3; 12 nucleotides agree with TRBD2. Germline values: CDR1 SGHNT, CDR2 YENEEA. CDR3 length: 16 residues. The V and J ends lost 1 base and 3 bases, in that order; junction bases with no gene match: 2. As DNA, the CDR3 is TGTGCCAGCAGCTTAGGGGGGACTAGCGGGACAGATACGCAGTATTTT. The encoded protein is CASSLGGTSGTDTQYF.

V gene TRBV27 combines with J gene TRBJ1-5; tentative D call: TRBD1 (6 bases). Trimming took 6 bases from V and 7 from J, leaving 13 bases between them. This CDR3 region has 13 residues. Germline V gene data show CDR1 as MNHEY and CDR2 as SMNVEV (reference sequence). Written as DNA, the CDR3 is TGTGCCAGCAGCGAACAGGGTGGACAGCCCCAGCATTTT. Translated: CASSEQGGQPQHF.

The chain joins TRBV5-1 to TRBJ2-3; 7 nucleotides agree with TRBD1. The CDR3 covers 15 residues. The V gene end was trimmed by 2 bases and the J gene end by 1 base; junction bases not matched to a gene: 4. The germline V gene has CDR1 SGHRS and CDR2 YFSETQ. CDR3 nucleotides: TGCGCCAGCAGCTTCGAGGACAGGCGCACAGATACGCAGTATTTT. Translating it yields CASSFEDRRTDTQYF.

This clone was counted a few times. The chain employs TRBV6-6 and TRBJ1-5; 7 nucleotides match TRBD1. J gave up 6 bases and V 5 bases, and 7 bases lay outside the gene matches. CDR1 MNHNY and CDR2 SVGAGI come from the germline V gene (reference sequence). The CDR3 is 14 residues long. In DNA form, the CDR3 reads TGTGCCAGCAGTCTCCAGGGGGTTCCTCAGCCCCAGCATTTT. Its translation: CASSLQGVPQPQHF.

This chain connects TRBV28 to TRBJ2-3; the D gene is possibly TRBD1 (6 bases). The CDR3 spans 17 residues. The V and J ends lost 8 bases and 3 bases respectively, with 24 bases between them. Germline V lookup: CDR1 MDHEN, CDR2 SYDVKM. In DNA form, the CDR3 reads TGTGCCAGCCCTCCCGTTTTGGGGGAGAGGGGGACAGATACGCAGTATTTT. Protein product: CASPPVLGERGTDTQYF.

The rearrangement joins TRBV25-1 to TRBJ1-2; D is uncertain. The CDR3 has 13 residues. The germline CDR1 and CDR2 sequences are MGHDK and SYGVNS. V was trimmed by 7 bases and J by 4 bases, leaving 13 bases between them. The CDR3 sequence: CASTISGGYGYTF. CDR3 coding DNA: TGTGCCAGCACCATTAGCGGTGGCTATGGCTACACCTTC.

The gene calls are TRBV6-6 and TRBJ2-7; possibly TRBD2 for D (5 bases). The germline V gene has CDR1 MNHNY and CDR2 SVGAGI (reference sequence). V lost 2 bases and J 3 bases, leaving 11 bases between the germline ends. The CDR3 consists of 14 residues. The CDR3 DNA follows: TGTGCCAGCAGTTACCCCGAGGGTTTCTACGAGCAGTACTTC. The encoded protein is CASSYPEGFYEQYF.

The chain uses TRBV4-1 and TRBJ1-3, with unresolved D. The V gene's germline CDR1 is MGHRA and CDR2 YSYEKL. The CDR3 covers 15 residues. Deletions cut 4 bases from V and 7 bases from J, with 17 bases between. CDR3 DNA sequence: TGCGCCAGCAGCCCAACCCCCGCGGCCGGGAACACCATATATTTT. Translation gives CASSPTPAAGNTIYF.

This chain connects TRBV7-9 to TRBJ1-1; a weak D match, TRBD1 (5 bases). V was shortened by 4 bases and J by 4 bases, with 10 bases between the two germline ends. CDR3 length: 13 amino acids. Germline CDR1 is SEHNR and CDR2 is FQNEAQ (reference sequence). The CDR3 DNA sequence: TGTGCCAGCAGCTCCCTGGGGGGCACTGAAGCTTTCTTT. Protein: CASSSLGGTEAFF.

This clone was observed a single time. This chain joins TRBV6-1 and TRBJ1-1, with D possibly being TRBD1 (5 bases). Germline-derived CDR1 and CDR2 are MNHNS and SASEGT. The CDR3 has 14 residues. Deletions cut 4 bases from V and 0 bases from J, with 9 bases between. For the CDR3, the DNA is TGTGCCAGCAGTGTCGGAGGGGTGAACACTGAAGCTTTCTTT. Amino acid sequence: CASSVGGVNTEAFF.

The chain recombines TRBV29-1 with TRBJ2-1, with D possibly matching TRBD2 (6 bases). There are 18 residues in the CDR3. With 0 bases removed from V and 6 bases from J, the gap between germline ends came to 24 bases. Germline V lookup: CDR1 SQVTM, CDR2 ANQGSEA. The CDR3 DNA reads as TGCAGCGTTGAAGATCTAGGGATAAACGGGGGTCGGTTCAATGAGCAGTTCTTC. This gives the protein CSVEDLGINGGRFNEQFF.

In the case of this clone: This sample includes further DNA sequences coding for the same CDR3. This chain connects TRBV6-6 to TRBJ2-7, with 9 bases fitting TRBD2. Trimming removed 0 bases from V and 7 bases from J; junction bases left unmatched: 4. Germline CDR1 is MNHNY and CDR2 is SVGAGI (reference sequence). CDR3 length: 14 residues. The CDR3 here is CASSYSRTSAEQYF. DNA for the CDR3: TGTGCCAGCAGTTACTCGAGGACTAGCGCGGAGCAGTACTTC.

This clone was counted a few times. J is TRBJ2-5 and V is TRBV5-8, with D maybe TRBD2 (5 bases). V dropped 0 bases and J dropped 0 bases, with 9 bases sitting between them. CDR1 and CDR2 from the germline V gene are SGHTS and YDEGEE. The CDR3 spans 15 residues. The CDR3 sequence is CASSLAGVYQETQYF. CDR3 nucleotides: TGTGCCAGCAGCTTGGCCGGGGTTTACCAAGAGACCCAGTACTTC. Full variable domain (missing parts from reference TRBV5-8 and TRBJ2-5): EAGVTQSPTHLIKTRGQQATLRCSPISGHTSVYWYQQALGLGLQFLLWYDEGEERNRGNFPPRFSGRQFPNYSSELNVNALELEDSALYLCASSLAGVYQETQYFGPGTRLLVL.

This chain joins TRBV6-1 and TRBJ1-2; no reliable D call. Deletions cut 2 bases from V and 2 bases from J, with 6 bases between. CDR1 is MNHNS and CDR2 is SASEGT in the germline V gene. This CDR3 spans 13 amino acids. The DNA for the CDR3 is TGTGCCAGCAGTGAACGACAAAACTATGGCTACACCTTC. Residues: CASSERQNYGYTF.

In nucleotides, the CDR3 is TGTGCCTGGACCCCAGGGAGCAATCAGCCCCAGCATTTT. Translating it yields CAWTPGSNQPQHF. The V call is TRBV30, the J call TRBJ1-5, with D perhaps matching TRBD1 (5 bases). Trimming cost V 4 bases and J 1 base, with 8 bases left between them. The CDR3 is made up of 13 amino acids. Germline values: CDR1 GTSNPN, CDR2 SVGIG (reference sequence).

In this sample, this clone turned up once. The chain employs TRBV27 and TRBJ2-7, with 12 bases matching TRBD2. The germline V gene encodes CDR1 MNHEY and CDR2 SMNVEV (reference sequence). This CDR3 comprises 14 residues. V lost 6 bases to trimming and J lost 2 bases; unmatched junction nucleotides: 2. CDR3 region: CASSRTSGAYEQYF. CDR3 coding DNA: TGTGCCAGCAGCCGGACTAGCGGGGCCTACGAGCAGTACTTC.